Listed here are 3 T cell receptor beta chains from one sample, sequenced in a study of T cells in Graves' hyperthyroidism and ophthalmopathy. Amplification of TCR beta CDR3 regions used RNA as the template. The HTBI primer set served for first-round RT-PCR of the TCR CDR3. A single record per CDR3 protein comes from TCRdb applying MiXCR to the multiplex PCR reads. The table lists about 840,000 distinct CDR3 sequences, roughly 37% of them singletons. The sequenced sample was blood. The receptors shown here come from a man between 18 and 35 years old with Graves' hyperthyroidism.

Comment on this clonotype: A read error may produce the germline difference seen at one junction end. The V and J genes are TRBV7-9 and TRBJ2-7; a possible D gene is TRBD2 (6 bases). CDR3 size: 13 residues. Germline CDR1 SEHNR, CDR2 FQNEAQ (reference sequence). The CDR3 region is CASSQDLGGEQYF. The CDR3 bases are TGCGCCAGCAGCCAAGATTTGGGGGGCGAGCAGTACTTC. Using reference TRBV7-9 and TRBJ2-7 for the parts outside the CDR3, the full variable domain is DTGVSQNPRHKITKRGQNVTFRCDPISEHNRLYWYRQTLGQGPEFLTYFQNEAQLEKSRLLSDRFSAERPKGSFSTLEIQRTEQGDSAMYLCASSQDLGGEQYFGPGTRLTVT.

The rearrangement links TRBV4-1 to TRBJ2-5; D remains unclear. Germline V lookup: CDR1 MGHRA, CDR2 YSYEKL. Deletions cut 4 bases from V and 2 bases from J, with 11 bases between. The CDR3 spans 14 residues. The CDR3 sequence: CASSRTPGQETQYF. The CDR3 DNA reads TGCGCCAGCAGCCGAACGCCGGGTCAAGAGACCCAGTACTTC.

The CDR3 DNA sequence: TGCAGTGCTAGGGTTGGGGGATGGTACTACGAGCAGTACTTC. It is translated as CSARVGGWYYEQYF. V is TRBV20-1 and J is TRBJ2-7, with D tentatively TRBD1 or TRBD2 (5 bases each). This CDR3 is built from 14 residues. Trimming cost V 3 bases and J 3 bases, with 15 bases left between them. CDR1 is DFQATT, CDR2 SNEGSKA, per germline (reference sequence).